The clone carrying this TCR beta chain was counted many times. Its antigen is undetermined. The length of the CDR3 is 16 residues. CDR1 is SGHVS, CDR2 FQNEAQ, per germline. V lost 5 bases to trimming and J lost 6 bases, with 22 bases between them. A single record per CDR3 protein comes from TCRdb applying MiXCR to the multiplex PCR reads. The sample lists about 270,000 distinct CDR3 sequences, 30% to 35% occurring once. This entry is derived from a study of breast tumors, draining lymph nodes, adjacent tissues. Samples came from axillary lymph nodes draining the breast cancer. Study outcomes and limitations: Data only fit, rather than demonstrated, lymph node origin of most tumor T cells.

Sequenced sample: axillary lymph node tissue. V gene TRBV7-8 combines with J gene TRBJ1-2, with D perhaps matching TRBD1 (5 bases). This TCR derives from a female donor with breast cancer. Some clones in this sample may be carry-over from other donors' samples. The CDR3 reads CASSTHGGGGKHGYTF. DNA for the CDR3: TGTGCCAGCAGCACCCACGGAGGTGGGGGAAAACATGGCTACACCTTC.